These 5 T cell receptor beta chains originate from one sample sequenced in a study of early T cells in non-severe SARS-CoV-2 infection. TCRdb re-analysed the 5' RACE reads in MiXCR, keeping a single row per CDR3 protein. The sample carries about 45,000 distinct CDR3 sequences, 9.5% to 13% recorded once. The specimen was whole blood. The receptor set was obtained from an adult who was a healthcare worker with PCR-confirmed SARS-CoV-2 infection or an uninfected control (not recorded which).

This clonotype was counted only a few times. The rearrangement links TRBV28 to TRBJ1-1; D ambiguous. There are 14 residues in the CDR3. The V end was cut by 7 bases, the J end by 4 bases, with 16 bases between. Germline assignment: CDR1 MDHEN and CDR2 SYDVKM. The CDR3 loop is CASNRRVSGTEAFF. For the CDR3, the DNA is TGTGCCAGCAATCGTAGGGTCAGCGGCACTGAAGCTTTCTTT.

There are a few counts of this clonotype. CDR3 sequence: CAISESPGPYEQYF. DNA for the CDR3: TGTGCCATCAGTGAGTCGCCAGGGCCCTACGAGCAGTACTTC. The V and J genes are TRBV10-3 and TRBJ2-7, with D possibly being TRBD1 (5 bases). CDR1 and CDR2 (germline): ENHRY, SYGVKD. V lost 0 bases, J lost 2 bases, and 8 bases lay in between. The CDR3 is 14 amino acids.

The chain links TRBV2 to TRBJ2-3; D call uncertain. Germline V CDR1 and CDR2: SNHLY, FYNNEI. This CDR3 is 15 amino acids long. Trimming took off 7 bases at V and 2 bases at J, with 16 bases between the two ends. Here the CDR3 DNA reads TGTGCCAGCAACCTCCGGGCCGGCACCACAGATACGCAGTATTTT. This codes for CASNLRAGTTDTQYF.

This clonotype was detected many times. The chain recombines TRBV10-1 with TRBJ2-4, with D possibly matching TRBD1 (5 bases). V was cut by 9 bases and J by 0 bases, with 12 bases left in between. Germline CDR1 WNHNN, CDR2 SYGVQD (reference sequence). This CDR3 spans 14 amino acids. CDR3 protein: CASSRAGAKNIQYF. DNA for the CDR3: TGCGCCAGTAGCAGGGCCGGAGCCAAAAACATTCAGTACTTC.

This clonotype was detected a few times. One end of the junction is discordant with germline, which a read error may explain. The V and J genes are TRBV11-1 and TRBJ2-1, with 10 bases identical to TRBD2. Germline CDR1 SGHAT, CDR2 FQDESV (reference sequence). The CDR3 covers 15 residues. In DNA, the CDR3 is TGTGCCAGCAGCTTAGTCCTAGCGGGAGAAAATGAGCAGTCCTTC. Amino acid sequence: CASSLVLAGENEQSF.